The clone carrying this T cell receptor (beta chain) came up a few times. TCRdb's copy holds only in-frame clones and misses some; the assay was immunoSEQ multiplex PCR. The sample carries over a million clones, around 82% recorded once. The source of the sample is a study of shared clonotypes between healthy human individuals. V lost 6 bases and J lost 3, with 9 bases in between. The CDR3 spans 13 residues. In germline, CDR1 is SNHLY, CDR2 FYNNEI. This clonotype was sampled from a man between 18 and 29 years old in good health. Some clones in this sample may be carry-over from other donors' samples. Sequencing input: memory CD4+ T cells from PBMCs. The subset was: CD45RA-negative fraction. The V call is TRBV2, the J call TRBJ1-5; tentatively, D is TRBD1 (6 bases). The CDR3 here is CASRPGANQPQHF. The CDR3 nucleotides read TGTGCCAGCAGGCCGGGGGCCAATCAGCCCCAGCATTTT.